The rows below give T cell receptor beta chains drawn from one sample of a study of blood T cell repertoires in COVID-19. Here immunoSEQ multiplex PCR was the method, and the copy in TCRdb shows in-frame clones only, minus some. Among around 36,000 clones, roughly four fifths were seen once, and the ten largest hold under 50%. Sequenced input: peripheral blood. These receptors were obtained from a man older than 75 with active or convalescent COVID-19. The CDR3 runs from the conserved cysteine through the conserved F or W. Fields, in order: V gene, clone size, J gene, D gene, CDR3 protein, CDR3 DNA. The D gene is left open where the match is weak. A row's size may be missing; if present it is once, few, many or a size class.

V: TRBV5-1
size: NA
J: TRBJ1-1
D: NA
CDR3: CASSLRVATEAFF
DNA: TGCGCCAGCAGCTTGCGGGTGGCCACTGAAGCTTTCTTT

V: TRBV5-1
size: NA
J: TRBJ2-1
D: TRBD1
CDR3: CASSATGGSYNEQFF
DNA: TGCGCCAGCAGCGCGACAGGGGGATCCTACAATGAGCAGTTCTTC

V: TRBV6-5
size: NA
J: TRBJ1-2
D: TRBD1
CDR3: CASSYRRGQGITGYTF
DNA: TGTGCCAGCAGTTACAGGAGAGGACAGGGAATTACTGGCTACACCTTC

V: TRBV2
size: few
J: TRBJ1-5
D: TRBD1
CDR3: CASRERTGVNQPQHF
DNA: TGTGCCAGCAGAGAAAGGACAGGGGTCAATCAGCCCCAGCATTTT

V: TRBV4-3
size: NA
J: TRBJ2-2
D: TRBD2
CDR3: CASSQLLAGGPTGELFF
DNA: TGCGCCAGCAGCCAACTACTAGCGGGAGGGCCCACCGGGGAGCTGTTTTTT

V: TRBV7-9
size: NA
J: TRBJ2-4
D: NA
CDR3: CASSPGLTENIQYF
DNA: TGTGCCAGCAGCCCCGGACTCACCGAAAACATTCAGTACTTC

V: TRBV6-5
size: NA
J: TRBJ1-1
D: NA
CDR3: CASTRGRDTEAFF
DNA: TGTGCCAGCACGCGGGGGAGGGACACTGAAGCTTTCTTT

V: TRBV28
size: NA
J: TRBJ2-7
D: NA
CDR3: CASTPPGSLAYEQYF
DNA: TGTGCCAGTACCCCTCCGGGAAGTCTGGCCTACGAGCAGTACTTC

V: TRBV20-1
size: NA
J: TRBJ2-7
D: TRBD2
CDR3: CSASGGRAYEQYF
DNA: TGCAGTGCTAGTGGCGGGAGGGCCTACGAGCAGTACTTC

V: TRBV18
size: many
J: TRBJ2-7
D: NA
CDR3: CASSPWGRNEQYF
DNA: TGTGCCAGCTCACCATGGGGCAGGAACGAGCAGTACTTC

V: TRBV7-3
size: NA
J: TRBJ2-3
D: TRBD2
CDR3: CASSLSGRATDTQYF
DNA: TGTGCCAGCAGCTTAAGCGGGAGGGCCACAGATACGCAGTATTTT

V: TRBV7-3
size: NA
J: TRBJ2-7
D: TRBD2
CDR3: CASSLGRGSSYEQYF
DNA: TGTGCCAGCAGCTTGGGGCGGGGGAGCTCCTACGAGCAGTACTTC

V: TRBV24-1
size: NA
J: TRBJ2-1
D: TRBD2
CDR3: CATSGHGTSGNYNEQFF
DNA: TGTGCCACCAGTGGACACGGGACTAGCGGGAATTACAATGAGCAGTTCTTC

V: TRBV19
size: NA
J: TRBJ2-7
D: TRBD2
CDR3: CASSPSSGRTYEQYF
DNA: TGTGCCAGTAGCCCCTCGAGCGGGAGGACCTACGAGCAGTACTTC

V: TRBV19
size: NA
J: TRBJ1-5
D: NA
CDR3: CASSIGQSYSNQPQHF
DNA: TGTGCCAGTAGTATCGGACAGAGCTATAGCAATCAGCCCCAGCATTTT

V: TRBV5-1
size: NA
J: TRBJ1-5
D: NA
CDR3: CASSTRSGGSQHF
DNA: TGCGCCAGCAGCACGCGGTCTGGGGGGTCCCAGCATTTT

V: TRBV6-5
size: NA
J: TRBJ1-5
D: NA
CDR3: CASSYSGQRGNQPQHF
DNA: TGTGCCAGCAGTTACTCAGGGCAGAGGGGCAATCAGCCCCAGCATTTT

V: TRBV15
size: once
J: TRBJ2-1
D: TRBD2
CDR3: CATSRDLILGLAGLEGDEQFF
DNA: TGTGCCACCAGCAGAGATCTCATTCTGGGACTAGCGGGCCTAGAGGGCGATGAGCAGTTCTTC

V: TRBV12-3/TRBV12-4
size: NA
J: TRBJ1-6
D: NA
CDR3: CASSSEYNSPLHF
DNA: TGTGCCAGCAGTTCAGAATATAATTCACCCCTCCACTTT

V: TRBV4-1
size: NA
J: TRBJ2-1
D: TRBD2
CDR3: CASSQDREGRQFF
DNA: TGCGCCAGCAGCCAAGATCGGGAGGGCCGCCAGTTCTTC

V: TRBV7-2
size: NA
J: TRBJ2-5
D: TRBD2
CDR3: CASSSNQRDTKETQYF
DNA: TGTGCCAGCAGCAGCAATCAGCGGGATACCAAAGAGACCCAGTACTTC

V: TRBV21-1
size: NA
J: TRBJ1-2
D: NA
CDR3: CASSKERDKTFLAYGYTF
DNA: TGTGCCAGCAGCAAAGAAAGGGACAAAACTTTCCTGGCCTATGGCTACACCTTC